This T cell receptor beta chain was recorded in a study of CD8+CD57+ T cells in acquired aplastic anemia (dated 2018 in TCRdb). Study-level background: DNA extracted from sorted CD4+ and CD8+ cells had a mean of about 3.2 ug, with a range of 0.2 to 27.4 ug. A CD8+CD57+ expansion meant a frequency higher than the mean frequency seen in healthy subjects.

Patients chosen for sequencing had shown expansion of CD8+CD57+ cells by flow cytometry. Every patient had severe acquired aplastic anemia, diagnosed using the International Study of Aplastic Anemia and Agranulocytosis and Camitta criteria. Patients had received no therapy at the time of blood sampling. TCR repertoires of sorted CD4+ and CD8+ blood T cells from severe aplastic anemia patients and healthy subjects were deep-sequenced in the study. Patients were enrolled under clinicaltrials.gov protocols 00001620, 01623167, 00001397, 00071045, 00081523 and 00961064 in the USA. Ficoll-Paque density gradient centrifugation was used to isolate peripheral blood mononuclear cells. CD4+ and CD8+ T cells were sorted by FACS or magnetic beads before DNA extraction. TCR beta VDJ combination and CDR3 sequence profiling used genomic DNA as the template. TCR repertoire sequencing was run on an Illumina HiSeq 2000. As for the original processing: TRBV/TRBJ rearrangement plots, CDR3 size and DJ length profiles, and Simpson's diversity index were used to evaluate the repertoires. The immunodominant clone was defined as the most abundant DNA sequence in deep sequencing data. CDR3 amino acid sequences were checked for sharing across subjects and were also compared against the VDJdb database and published repertoires. The public sequencing data were trimmed at Q25 with fastp and processed into clonotypes with MiXCR by TCRdb, which kept only in-frame beta chains. Every distinct CDR3 protein forms one entry, paired with its most common genes and DNA. The V and J calls reflect TCRdb's pipeline rather than the authors' work. This sample is represented by 120,000 or so distinct CDR3 sequences; 30% to 45% of them were singletons. Roughly 3% of the sample goes to the ten largest clones.

A remark on this clonotype: Its antigen remains undetermined. Qualities for individual bases were not recorded, and no much larger clone is one base off.

From the cysteine up to the phenylalanine, the CDR3 has a length of 10 residues. Kept here is only the CDR3 DNA, which spans 30 bases and is read in frame from base 1. The CDR1 and CDR2 encoded by the germline V gene are SGHVS and FQNEAQ. V gives up 1 base and J gives up 12 bases, and the segment between their germline ends measures 6 bases. What the study reported, not specific to this receptor: CD8+ Simpson's diversity did not differ significantly between patients and healthy controls (P=0.060). Although 25 to 30 CD8+ CDR3 sequences were shared by patients and controls, these sequences appeared highly expressed in patients and within the immunodominant clones of patients.

The chain joins TRBV7-8 to TRBJ1-2, with the D gene uncertain. This TCR was recovered from a human donor with aplastic anemia. The sample taken for sequencing was sorted CD4+, CD8+, or CD8+CD57+ T cells (not recorded which) from PBMCs. The DNA sequence is given as TGTGCCAGCAGCTTAGAGGGCAACACCTTC. It translates to CASSLEGNTF.